Below, 10 T cell receptor beta chains from the same sample are listed, as sequenced in a study of T cells in localized non-small cell lung cancer. Assay: immunoSEQ multiplex PCR; the TCRdb copy retains only in-frame clones and omits some. The data hold 25,000 to 35,000 clones, with 75% to 95% observed a single time. This specimen consisted of peripheral blood, obtained before any cancer treatment. Receptors originate from a female donor aged 60 or older with stage I lung adenocarcinoma.

This clone was seen a few times. The chain couples TRBV5-1 to TRBJ1-5, with D perhaps matching TRBD1 (5 bases). V was shortened by 6 bases and J by 7 bases, with 11 bases between the two germline ends. In germline, CDR1 is SGHRS, CDR2 YFSETQ. The CDR3 runs to 12 residues. The CDR3 DNA sequence: TGCGCCAGCATATGCCGGGGCCAGCCCCAGCATTTT. It yields the protein CASICRGQPQHF.

The table lists this clone with a few counts. The V and J genes are TRBV30 and TRBJ1-1; D gene unclear. Trimming cost V 2 bases and J 0 bases, with 16 bases left between them. This CDR3 comprises 16 residues. Germline CDR1 is GTSNPN and CDR2 is SVGIG (reference sequence). The CDR3 DNA reads as TGTGCCTGGAGTATCGGTGCCTTAGGGATGAACACTGAAGCTTTCTTT. Encoded protein: CAWSIGALGMNTEAFF.

This clone was recorded only once. V and J are TRBV6-1 and TRBJ1-4; D perhaps matches TRBD1 (6 bases). V was cut by 3 bases and J by 8 bases, with 13 bases left in between. CDR1 is MNHNS, CDR2 SASEGT, per germline. The CDR3 runs to 14 residues. Here the CDR3 reads CASSEGARPEKLFF. The CDR3 nucleotides are TGTGCCAGCAGTGAGGGGGCGCGACCAGAAAAACTGTTTTTT.

V usage is TRBV28 and J usage is TRBJ1-2; D not resolved. Trimming pared 6 bases from V and 7 bases from J, leaving 9 bases between. CDR3 size: 11 residues. CDR1 MDHEN and CDR2 SYDVKM come from the germline V gene. This CDR3 is CASSRAGGYTF. In DNA form, the CDR3 reads TGTGCCAGCAGCCGGGCGGGTGGCTACACCTTC.

The chain is built from TRBV7-9 and TRBJ1-1, with D maybe TRBD1 (6 bases). The CDR3 is made up of 14 amino acids. Between the trimmed V and J ends, which lost 5 bases and 4 bases, there was a span of 14 bases. From germline, CDR1 is SEHNR and CDR2 FQNEAQ (reference sequence). The DNA for the CDR3 is TGTGCCAGCAGCACCCAACAGGGTATCACTGAAGCTTTCTTT. Its translation: CASSTQQGITEAFF.

Comment on this clone: Other DNA sequences in this sample translate to the same CDR3. J is TRBJ2-7 and V is TRBV6-5; 10 positions agree with TRBD1. The length of the CDR3 is 15 residues. Germline values: CDR1 MNHEY, CDR2 SVGAGI. V shed 0 bases, J shed 3 bases, and the junction held 2 bases outside the gene matches. In DNA form, the CDR3 reads TGTGCCAGCAGTTACTCGAGGACAGGGGGCTACGAGCAGTACTTC. Its protein product is CASSYSRTGGYEQYF.

Here the CDR3 DNA reads TGTGCCAGCAGTCGGGGGGTTGTCCGCCAAGAGACCCAGTACTTC. This codes for CASSRGVVRQETQYF. The chain joins TRBV28 to TRBJ2-5; 7 nucleotides agree with TRBD2. With 5 bases clipped from V and 1 base from J, the junction kept 7 bases outside the gene matches. CDR1 is MDHEN, CDR2 SYDVKM, per germline. The CDR3 length is 15 residues.

In this sample, this clone turned up once. The V call is TRBV29-1, the J call TRBJ2-1, with a possible D match to TRBD2 (6 bases). The germline CDR1 and CDR2 sequences are SQVTM and ANQGSEA. This CDR3 has 11 amino acids. Between the trimmed V and J ends, which lost 5 bases and 9 bases, there was a span of 11 bases. CDR3 in amino acids: CSVTNGGEQFF. The CDR3 nucleotides read TGCAGCGTTACTAACGGGGGTGAGCAGTTCTTC.

This rearrangement joins TRBV18 to TRBJ2-7; 10 bases line up with TRBD1. Trimming at V came to 5 bases and at J to 5 bases, leaving 15 bases not matched to a gene. Germline V gene lookup returns CDR1 KGHSH and CDR2 LQKENI. The CDR3 covers 17 residues. As DNA, the CDR3 is TGTGCCAGCTCAGCATCCCAAAGCAGGACAGGGGGTCACGAGCAGTACTTC. Residues: CASSASQSRTGGHEQYF.

The chain couples TRBV5-1 to TRBJ2-3, with no clear D. Germline V lookup: CDR1 SGHRS, CDR2 YFSETQ. V lost 3 bases to trimming and J lost 2 bases, with 4 bases between them. The CDR3 runs 12 residues. CDR3 protein: CASSSDTDTQYF. The CDR3 DNA sequence: TGCGCCAGCAGCTCCGACACAGATACGCAGTATTTT.